The rows below give T cell receptor beta chains drawn from one sample of a study of T cells after yellow fever vaccination. TCRdb reanalysed the 5' RACE reads using MiXCR and keeps one entry per CDR3 protein. The table lists tens of thousands of distinct CDR3 sequences, roughly 7.7% of them singletons, with around 45% in the top ten. The sample in question was CD8+ T cells sorted from PBMCs, obtained on the day of the yellow fever booster vaccination. The receptors here all came from a man aged 25 to 40 who received the YFV17D yellow fever vaccine. Both conserved end residues are part of each CDR3. D genes are given only for firm matches. Clone size, where shown, is once, few, many, or a class for clones that have expanded.

TRBJ2-1,.,.,TRBV20-1,TGCAGTGCCCCGACTGGAACCCATGAGCAGTTCTTC,CSAPTGTHEQFF
TRBJ1-2,few,TRBD1,TRBV5-6,TGTGCCAGCAGCTTGCAGGGGGCTGGATATGGCTACACCTTC,CASSLQGAGYGYTF
TRBJ2-7,few,TRBD1,TRBV28,TGTGCCAGCAGAGACCCGGGACAGGTCTACGAGCAGTACTTC,CASRDPGQVYEQYF
TRBJ2-7,.,.,TRBV11-2,TGTGCCAGCAGCGTCGGGACTGAATACGAGCAGTACTTC,CASSVGTEYEQYF
TRBJ2-7,few,.,TRBV6-5,TGTGCCAGCAGTTACGGGCAGTTGAGCTCCTACGAGCAGTACTTC,CASSYGQLSSYEQYF
TRBJ2-7,.,.,TRBV23-1,TGCGCCAGCAGTCAATCACCGGGGGACGAGCAGTACTTC,CASSQSPGDEQYF
TRBJ2-7,many,TRBD2,TRBV6-1,TGTGCCAGCGGGGGACCAGGGCGGGAGGGAGGCTACGAGCAGTACTTC,CASGGPGREGGYEQYF
TRBJ1-5,.,.,TRBV7-9,TGTGCCAGCAGCTCCCAGATATCACAGCCCCAGCATTTT,CASSSQISQPQHF
TRBJ2-1,.,.,TRBV20-1,TGCAGTGCTAGAGATTCCGGGTACAATGAGCAGTTCTTC,CSARDSGYNEQFF
TRBJ1-5,many,.,TRBV14,TGTGCCAGCAGCCAAGCGCAGGGAGGCAATCAGCCCCAGCATTTT,CASSQAQGGNQPQHF
TRBJ2-1,medium-sized,.,TRBV6-5,TGTGCCAGCAGTTACGGCAGGGTCGATGAGCAGTTCTTC,CASSYGRVDEQFF
TRBJ2-1,few,.,TRBV5-4,TGTGCCAGCAGCTTGCCTCGCGACCTCAATGAGCAGTTCTTC,CASSLPRDLNEQFF
TRBJ2-7,many,.,TRBV20-1,TGCAGTGCTAGAGATGAATTGGTCGAGCAGTACTTC,CSARDELVEQYF